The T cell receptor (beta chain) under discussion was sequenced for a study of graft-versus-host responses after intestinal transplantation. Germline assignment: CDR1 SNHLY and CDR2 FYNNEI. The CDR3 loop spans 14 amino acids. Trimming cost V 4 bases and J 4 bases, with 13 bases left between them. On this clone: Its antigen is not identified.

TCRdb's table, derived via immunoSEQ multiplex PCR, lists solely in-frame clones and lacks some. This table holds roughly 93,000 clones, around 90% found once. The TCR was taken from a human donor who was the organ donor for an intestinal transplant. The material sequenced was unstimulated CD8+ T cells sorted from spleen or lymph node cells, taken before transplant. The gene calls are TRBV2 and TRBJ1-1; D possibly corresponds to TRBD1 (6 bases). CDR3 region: CASSGWGQSTEAFF. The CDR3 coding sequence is TGTGCCAGCAGTGGCTGGGGACAAAGCACTGAAGCTTTCTTT.